The next 10 T cell receptor beta chains were all read from a single sample in a study of T cell responses to AZD1222 COVID-19 vaccine (TCRdb year 2021). Taken with the paper, the label for time point translates to: baseline before first vaccination. The library was generated by the immunoSEQ multiplex PCR assay. TCRdb carries this immuneACCESS record with in-frame sequences only. Its versions omit some clonotypes, under half of them owing to an unresolved V gene in the studies checked, with the rest unexplained. The sample has 54,000 or so clones on record, more than 80% of them singletons. The ten largest make up just under 2% of the sample. Sequenced here: peripheral blood, sampled on day 0 of AZD1222 vaccination. The receptors shown here come from an adult in good health.

The chain links TRBV6-5 to TRBJ2-7, with D possibly being TRBD2 (6 bases). The V end was cut by 10 bases, the J end by 3 bases, with 10 bases between. This CDR3 has 11 residues. Germline lookup yields CDR1 MNHEY and CDR2 SVGAGI. The DNA of the CDR3 is TGTGCCACTCGGGAGCTCTACGAGCAGTACTTC. As protein: CATRELYEQYF.

J is TRBJ2-5 and V is TRBV5-1; 13 nucleotides match TRBD2. The length of the CDR3 is 16 residues. Trimming at V came to 0 bases and at J to 5 bases, leaving 4 bases not matched to a gene. Germline V CDR1 and CDR2: SGHRS, YFSETQ. Here the CDR3 DNA reads TGCGCCAGCAGCTTGGGACTAGCGGGAGGCGCTGAGACCCAGTACTTC. This codes for CASSLGLAGGAETQYF. The whole variable domain, filled in from reference TRBV5-1 and TRBJ2-5, reads KAGVTQTPRYLIKTRGQQVTLSCSPISGHRSVSWYQQTPGQGLQFLFEYFSETQRNKGNFPGRFSGRQFSNSRSEMNVSTLELGDSALYLCASSLGLAGGAETQYFGPGTRLLVL.

The chain couples TRBV29-1 to TRBJ1-2; D remains unclear. This CDR3 has 12 amino acids. The V end was cut by 3 bases, the J end by 8 bases, with 13 bases between. Germline CDR1 SQVTM, CDR2 ANQGSEA. As DNA, the CDR3 is TGCAGCGTTGATCGCAGCAGTGGGGGCTACACCTTC. This sequence encodes CSVDRSSGGYTF.

The chain links TRBV3-1 (or the pseudogene TRBV3-2) to TRBJ1-2; 7 bases align to TRBD1. The germline gives CDR1 LGHDT, CDR2 YNNKEL (reference sequence). The CDR3 contains 13 residues. V shed 8 bases, J shed 4 bases, and the junction held 7 bases outside the gene matches. The CDR3 here is CASQGGLGYGYTF. Written as DNA, the CDR3 is TGTGCCAGCCAGGGGGGGTTGGGCTATGGCTACACCTTC.

The chain carries TRBV19 and TRBJ1-4; D gene ambiguous. The length of the CDR3 is 13 residues. Per germline, CDR1 LNHDA and CDR2 SQIVND (reference sequence). The V gene lost 6 bases and the J gene lost 7 bases, with 12 bases spanning the gap. The CDR3 nucleotides read TGTGCCAGTAGCCCCGGTCATTTTGAAAAACTGTTTTTT. Protein product: CASSPGHFEKLFF.

This clone has just a few counts. J is TRBJ1-2 and V is TRBV7-8, with 7 bases lining up with TRBD1. CDR3 size: 14 residues. The J segment lost 8 bases and the V segment lost 1 base, leaving 7 bases of the junction unmatched. Germline CDR1 SGHVS, CDR2 FQNEAQ. CDR3 sequence: CASSLGTGKEGYTF. Written as DNA, the CDR3 is TGTGCCAGCAGCTTAGGGACAGGAAAGGAAGGCTACACCTTC.

Written as DNA, the CDR3 is TGTGCCAGCAGCGTAGGCGGCGGTAACTCCTACGAGCAGTACTTC. Its protein is CASSVGGGNSYEQYF. This sequence joins TRBV9 and TRBJ2-7, with D uncertain. Trimming pared 0 bases from V and 0 bases from J, leaving 10 bases between. Per the germline V gene, CDR1 is SGDLS and CDR2 is YYNGEE. This CDR3 comprises 15 residues.

V usage is TRBV18 and J usage is TRBJ2-3; no definite D call. This CDR3 is built from 15 residues. The V gene lost 2 bases and the J gene lost 2 bases, with 11 bases spanning the gap. Germline assignment: CDR1 KGHSH and CDR2 LQKENI. Written as DNA, the CDR3 is TGTGCCAGCTCACCAATTGGACCTAACACAGATACGCAGTATTTT. This gives the protein CASSPIGPNTDTQYF. Variable domain in full (rest from reference TRBV18 and TRBJ2-3): NAGVMQNPRHLVRRRGQEARLRCSPMKGHSHVYWYRQLPEEGLKFMVYLQKENIIDESGMPKERFSAEFPKEGPSILRIQQVVRGDSAAYFCASSPIGPNTDTQYFGPGTRLTVL.

The J gene is TRBJ2-7, the V gene TRBV6-1; maybe TRBD1 (6 bases). The ends were cut back, 0 bases at V and 0 bases at J, with 21 bases in the middle. This CDR3 spans 19 amino acids. Germline V gene lookup returns CDR1 MNHNS and CDR2 SASEGT. The DNA of the CDR3 is TGTGCCAGCAGTGAAGCTCGAATAATCCAGGACAGCTACTCCTACGAGCAGTACTTC. It yields the protein CASSEARIIQDSYSYEQYF.

The V call is TRBV27, the J call TRBJ2-1, with 11 bases that match TRBD2. This CDR3 comprises 18 residues. With 2 bases clipped from V and 7 bases from J, the junction kept 13 bases outside the gene matches. Germline V CDR1 and CDR2: MNHEY, SMNVEV (reference sequence). CDR3 nucleotide sequence: TGTGCCAGCAGTTTAAGGGGGGCGACTAGCGGGACAGTGAATGAGCAGTTCTTC. This codes for CASSLRGATSGTVNEQFF.